What follows describes a single T cell receptor beta chain. Methods used by the authors: Reference gene primer amplification in the assay estimated nucleated cell counts. The assay was immunoSEQ multiplex PCR, and TCRdb's table has in-frame clones only and misses some. Clone size and the V and J calls come from that table; the DNA yielded D and trimming. The sample holds about 110,000 clones, just over 85% seen once. This sample stems from a study of blood T cell repertoires in COVID-19. This TCR was sampled from a human donor in a cohort sampled during active COVID-19. The sequenced sample consisted of peripheral blood.

CDR3 in DNA: TGTGCCAGCAGCCAAGTGATCACTAGCGGGGGCCTCTCTGGGGCCAACGTCCTGACTTTC. Protein product: CASSQVITSGGLSGANVLTF. The rearrangement joins TRBV4-2 to TRBJ2-6, with 11 bases that match TRBD2. The germline V gene has CDR1 LGHNA and CDR2 YNFKEQ. Trimming took 1 base from V and 0 from J; bases not matched to a gene: 8. The CDR3 covers 20 residues.